This T cell receptor beta chain was sequenced for a study of a mutant IDH1 vaccine in newly diagnosed glioma. Study summary: Sex distribution of treated patients was around 62% male and roughly 40% female; mean age was 40.4 years. Earlier care involved radiotherapy, temozolomide, or both, and the majority received both.

As concerns this clone: What it recognizes is unknown.

The V and J ends lost 2 bases and 4 bases respectively, with 18 bases between them. The CDR3 runs 17 residues. Germline loops: CDR1 SGHDT, CDR2 YYEEEE. The time point here: week 5, during vaccination. In every dose of vaccine, 300 ug of mutant IDH1 20-mer peptide was given alongside topical imiquimod. The repertoire was sequenced with immunoSEQ multiplex PCR; TCRdb's copy has only in-frame clones and lacks some. The repertoire consists of about 58,000 clones, with about 80% occurring once and the leading ten covering over 7%. Sequencing used PBMCs, obtained from a glioma patient whose treatment included an IDH1 peptide vaccine. The chain links TRBV5-6 to TRBJ1-4; tentative D call: TRBD1 (5 bases). The sequence came from a woman between 50 and 59 years old with glioma. CDR3 coding DNA: TGTGCCAGCAGCTTTCGTTCGCAAAGGGGATTTAATGAAAAACTGTTTTTT. Residues: CASSFRSQRGFNEKLFF.